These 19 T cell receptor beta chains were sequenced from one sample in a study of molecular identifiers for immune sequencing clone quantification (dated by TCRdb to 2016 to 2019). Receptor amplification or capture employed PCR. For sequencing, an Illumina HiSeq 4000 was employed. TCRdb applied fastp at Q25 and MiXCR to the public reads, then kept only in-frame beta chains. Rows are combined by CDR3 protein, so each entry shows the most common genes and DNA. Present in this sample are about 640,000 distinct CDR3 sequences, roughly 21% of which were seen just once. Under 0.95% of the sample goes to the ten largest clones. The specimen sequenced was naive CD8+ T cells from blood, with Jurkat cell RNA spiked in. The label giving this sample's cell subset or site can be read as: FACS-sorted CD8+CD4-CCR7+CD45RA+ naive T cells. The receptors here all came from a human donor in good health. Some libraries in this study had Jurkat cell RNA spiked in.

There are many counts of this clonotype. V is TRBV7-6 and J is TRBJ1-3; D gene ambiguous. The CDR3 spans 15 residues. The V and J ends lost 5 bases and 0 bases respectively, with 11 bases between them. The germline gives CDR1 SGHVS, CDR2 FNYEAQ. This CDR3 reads CASSPRPASGNTIYF. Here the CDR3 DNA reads TGTGCCAGCAGCCCCCGACCCGCCTCTGGAAACACCATATATTTT.

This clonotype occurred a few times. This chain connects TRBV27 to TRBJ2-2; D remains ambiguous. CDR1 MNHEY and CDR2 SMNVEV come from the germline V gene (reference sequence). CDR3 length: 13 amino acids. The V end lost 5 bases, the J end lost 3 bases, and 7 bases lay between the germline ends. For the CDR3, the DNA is TGTGCCAGCAGTCCCGTCTACACCGGGGAGCTGTTTTTT. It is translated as CASSPVYTGELFF.

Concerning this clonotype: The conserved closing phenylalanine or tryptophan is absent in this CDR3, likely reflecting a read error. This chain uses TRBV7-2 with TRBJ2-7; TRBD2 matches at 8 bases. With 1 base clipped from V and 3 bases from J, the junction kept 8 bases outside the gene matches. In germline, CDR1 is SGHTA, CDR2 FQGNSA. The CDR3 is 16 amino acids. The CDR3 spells CASSLGWTSRLYEQYI. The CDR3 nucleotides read TGTGCCAGCAGCTTAGGCTGGACTAGCAGGCTCTACGAGCAGTACATC.

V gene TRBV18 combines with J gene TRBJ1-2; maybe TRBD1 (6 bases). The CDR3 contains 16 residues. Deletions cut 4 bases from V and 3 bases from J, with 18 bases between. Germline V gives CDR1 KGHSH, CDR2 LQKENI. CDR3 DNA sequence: TGTGCCAGCTCACTCCCAAATCTGGGGGCGGACTATGGCTACACCTTC. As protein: CASSLPNLGADYGYTF.

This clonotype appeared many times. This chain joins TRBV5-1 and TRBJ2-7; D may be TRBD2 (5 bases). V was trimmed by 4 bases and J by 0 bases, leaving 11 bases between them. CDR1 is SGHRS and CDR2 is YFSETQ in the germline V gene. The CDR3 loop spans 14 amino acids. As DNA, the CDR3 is TGCGCCAGCAGCCTGGACTTGCTCTCCTACGAGCAGTACTTC. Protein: CASSLDLLSYEQYF. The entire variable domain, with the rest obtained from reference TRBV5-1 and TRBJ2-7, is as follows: KAGVTQTPRYLIKTRGQQVTLSCSPISGHRSVSWYQQTPGQGLQFLFEYFSETQRNKGNFPGRFSGRQFSNSRSEMNVSTLELGDSALYLCASSLDLLSYEQYFGPGTRLTVT.

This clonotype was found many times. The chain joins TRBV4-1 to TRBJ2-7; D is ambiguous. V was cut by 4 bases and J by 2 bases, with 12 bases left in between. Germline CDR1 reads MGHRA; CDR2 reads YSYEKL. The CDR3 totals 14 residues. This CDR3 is CASSRGMGTYEQYF. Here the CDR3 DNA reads TGCGCCAGCAGCCGTGGGATGGGGACCTACGAGCAGTACTTC.

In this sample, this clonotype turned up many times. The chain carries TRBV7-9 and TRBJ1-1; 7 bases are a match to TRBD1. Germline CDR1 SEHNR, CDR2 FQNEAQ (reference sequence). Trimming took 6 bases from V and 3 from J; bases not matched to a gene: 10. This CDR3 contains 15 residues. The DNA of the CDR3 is TGTGCCAGCAGACGCACAGGGGTAAGCGACACTGAAGCTTTCTTT. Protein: CASRRTGVSDTEAFF.

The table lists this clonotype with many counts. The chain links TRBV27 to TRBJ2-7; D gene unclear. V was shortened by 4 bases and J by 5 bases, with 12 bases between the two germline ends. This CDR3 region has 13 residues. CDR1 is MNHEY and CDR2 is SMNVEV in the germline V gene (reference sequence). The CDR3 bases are TGTGCCAGCAGTTCGGGCCTTCACCACGAGCAGTACTTC. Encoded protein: CASSSGLHHEQYF.

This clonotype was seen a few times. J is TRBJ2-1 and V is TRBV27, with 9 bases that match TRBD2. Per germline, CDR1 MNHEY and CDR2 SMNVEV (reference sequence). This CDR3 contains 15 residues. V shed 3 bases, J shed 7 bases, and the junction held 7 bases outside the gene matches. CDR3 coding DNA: TGTGCCAGCAGTTTTGGCGGGAGGGCCGGGAATGAGCAGTTCTTC. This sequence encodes CASSFGGRAGNEQFF.

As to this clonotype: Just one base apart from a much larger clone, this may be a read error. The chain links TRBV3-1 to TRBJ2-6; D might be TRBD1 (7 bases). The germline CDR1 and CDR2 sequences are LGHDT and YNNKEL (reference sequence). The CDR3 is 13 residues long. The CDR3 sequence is CASHRGGANILTF. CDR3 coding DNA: TGTGCCAGCCACAGGGGCGGGGCCAACATCCTGACTTTC.

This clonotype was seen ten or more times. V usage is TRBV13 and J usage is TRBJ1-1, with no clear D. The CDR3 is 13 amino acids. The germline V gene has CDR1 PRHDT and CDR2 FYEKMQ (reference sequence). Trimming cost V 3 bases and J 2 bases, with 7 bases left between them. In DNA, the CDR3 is TGTGCCAGCAGCTTTGTAGGAAACACTGAAGCTTTCTTT. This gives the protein CASSFVGNTEAFF.

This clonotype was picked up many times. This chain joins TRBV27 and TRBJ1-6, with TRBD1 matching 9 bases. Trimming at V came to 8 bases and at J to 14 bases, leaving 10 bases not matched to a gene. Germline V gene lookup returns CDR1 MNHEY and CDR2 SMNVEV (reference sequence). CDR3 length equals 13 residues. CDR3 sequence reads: CASSLGQGSTLHF. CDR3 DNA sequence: TGTGCCAGCTCGTTAGGACAGGGGAGTACCCTCCACTTT.

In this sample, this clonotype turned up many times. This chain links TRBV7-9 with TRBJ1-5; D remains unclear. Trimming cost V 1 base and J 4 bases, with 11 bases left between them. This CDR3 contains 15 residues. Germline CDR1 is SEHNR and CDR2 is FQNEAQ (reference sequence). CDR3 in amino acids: CASSLGDEPNQPQHF. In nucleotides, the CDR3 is TGTGCCAGCAGCTTAGGGGATGAACCAAATCAGCCCCAGCATTTT. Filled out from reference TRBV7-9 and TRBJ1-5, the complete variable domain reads DTGVSQNPRHKITKRGQNVTFRCDPISEHNRLYWYRQTLGQGPEFLTYFQNEAQLEKSRLLSDRFSAERPKGSFSTLEIQRTEQGDSAMYLCASSLGDEPNQPQHFGDGTRLSIL.

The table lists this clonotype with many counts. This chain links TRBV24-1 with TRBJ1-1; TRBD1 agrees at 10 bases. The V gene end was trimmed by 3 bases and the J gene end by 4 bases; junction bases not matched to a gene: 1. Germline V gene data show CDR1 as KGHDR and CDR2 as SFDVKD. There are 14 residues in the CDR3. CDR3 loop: CATSDGTGVTEAFF. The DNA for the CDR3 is TGTGCCACCAGTGATGGGACAGGGGTCACTGAAGCTTTCTTT.

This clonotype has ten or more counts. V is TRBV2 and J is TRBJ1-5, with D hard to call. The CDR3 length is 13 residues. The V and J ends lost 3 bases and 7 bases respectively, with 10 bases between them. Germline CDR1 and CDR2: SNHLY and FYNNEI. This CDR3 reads CASSDAVGQPQHF. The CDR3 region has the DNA TGTGCCAGCAGTGACGCGGTAGGCCAGCCCCAGCATTTT.

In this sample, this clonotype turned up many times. Here the CDR3 DNA reads TGTGCCTGGAGCGGTTGGGCACCGAGGGGACAGGGAAGGGAGCAGTACTTC. Translated: CAWSGWAPRGQGREQYF. This chain joins TRBV30 and TRBJ2-7; 9 bases are shared with TRBD1. Unmatched junction bases numbered 19, after V lost 3 bases and J lost 7 bases. CDR1 is GTSNPN, CDR2 SVGIG, per germline (reference sequence). CDR3 length: 17 amino acids.

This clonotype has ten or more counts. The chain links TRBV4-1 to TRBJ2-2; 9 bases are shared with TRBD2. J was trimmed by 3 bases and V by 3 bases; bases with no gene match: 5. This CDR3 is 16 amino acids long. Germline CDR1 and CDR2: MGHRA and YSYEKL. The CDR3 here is CASSHLAGLDTGELFF. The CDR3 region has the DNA TGCGCCAGCAGCCATCTAGCGGGGTTAGACACCGGGGAGCTGTTTTTT.

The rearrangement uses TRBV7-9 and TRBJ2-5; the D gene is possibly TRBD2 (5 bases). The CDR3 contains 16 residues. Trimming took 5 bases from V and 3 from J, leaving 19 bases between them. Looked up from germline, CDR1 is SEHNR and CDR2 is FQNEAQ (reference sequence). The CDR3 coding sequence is TGTGCCAGCAGCCCCCGGGTAGGCCGGGAAGAAGAGACCCAGTACTTC. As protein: CASSPRVGREEETQYF. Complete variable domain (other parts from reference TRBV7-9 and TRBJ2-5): DTGVSQNPRHKITKRGQNVTFRCDPISEHNRLYWYRQTLGQGPEFLTYFQNEAQLEKSRLLSDRFSAERPKGSFSTLEIQRTEQGDSAMYLCASSPRVGREEETQYFGPGTRLLVL.

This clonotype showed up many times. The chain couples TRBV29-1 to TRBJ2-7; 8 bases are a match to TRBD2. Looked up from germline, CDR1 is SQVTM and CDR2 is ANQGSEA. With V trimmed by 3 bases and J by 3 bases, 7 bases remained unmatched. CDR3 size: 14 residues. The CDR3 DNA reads TGCAGCGTTGAGGGGCCCGGGAGGGACTACGAGCAGTACTTC. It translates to CSVEGPGRDYEQYF.